This T cell receptor (beta chain) was sequenced for a study of post-analysis software for immune sequencing data. In regard to this clonotype: What it recognizes is unknown.

Trimming took 5 bases from V and 5 from J, leaving 13 bases between them. Looked up from germline, CDR1 is SGHDN and CDR2 is FVKESK. CDR3 size: 13 residues. Study observations and caveats: There were roughly five TRBV segments more frequent in patients than controls, and TRBV5-6, TRBV5-1 and TRBV20-1 were among them. Controls showed significantly higher normalized Chao1 diversity than did multiple sclerosis patients.

Every TCR beta cDNA library bore unique molecular identifiers. From the PCR reads, TCRdb called clonotypes with MiXCR, one entry per CDR3 protein. The sample holds 750,000 to 950,000 distinct CDR3 sequences, approximately 53% seen once. The sample comprised blood. The sequence was obtained from a girl aged 10 to 17 with multiple sclerosis. The J gene is TRBJ2-7, the V gene TRBV14, with a weak D call TRBD1 (6 bases). CDR3 coding DNA: TGTGCCAGCAGCACACTAAACAGGGACGAGCAGTACTTC. Amino acids: CASSTLNRDEQYF. Complete variable domain (other parts from reference TRBV14 and TRBJ2-7): EAGVTQFPSHSVIEKGQTVTLRCDPISGHDNLYWYRRVMGKEIKFLLHFVKESKQDESGMPNNRFLAERTGGTYSTLKVQPAELEDSGVYFCASSTLNRDEQYFGPGTRLTVT.